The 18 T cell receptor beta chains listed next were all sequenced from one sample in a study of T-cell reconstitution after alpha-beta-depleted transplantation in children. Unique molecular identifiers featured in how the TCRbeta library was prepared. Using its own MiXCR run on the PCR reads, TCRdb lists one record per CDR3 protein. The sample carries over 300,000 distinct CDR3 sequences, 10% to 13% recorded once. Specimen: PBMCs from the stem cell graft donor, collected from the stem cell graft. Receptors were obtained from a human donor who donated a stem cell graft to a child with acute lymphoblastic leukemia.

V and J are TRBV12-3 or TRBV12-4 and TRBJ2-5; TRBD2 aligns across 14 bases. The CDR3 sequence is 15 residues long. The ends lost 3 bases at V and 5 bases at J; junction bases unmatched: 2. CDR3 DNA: TGTGCCAGCAGTTTTCGGACTAGCGGGGGGGAGACCCAGTACTTC. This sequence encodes CASSFRTSGGETQYF.

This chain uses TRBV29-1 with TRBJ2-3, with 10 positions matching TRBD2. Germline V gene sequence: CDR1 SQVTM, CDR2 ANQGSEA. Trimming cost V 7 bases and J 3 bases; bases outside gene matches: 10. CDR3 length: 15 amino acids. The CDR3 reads CSALKREGQTDTQYF. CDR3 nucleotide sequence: TGCAGCGCCCTGAAGCGGGAGGGCCAGACAGATACGCAGTATTTT.

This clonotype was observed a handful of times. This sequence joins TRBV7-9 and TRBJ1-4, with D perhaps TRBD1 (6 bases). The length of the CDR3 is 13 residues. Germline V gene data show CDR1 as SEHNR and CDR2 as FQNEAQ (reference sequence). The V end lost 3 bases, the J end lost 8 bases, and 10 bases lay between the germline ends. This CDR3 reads CASSFGTHEKLFF. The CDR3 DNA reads TGTGCCAGCAGCTTCGGGACACACGAAAAACTGTTTTTT.

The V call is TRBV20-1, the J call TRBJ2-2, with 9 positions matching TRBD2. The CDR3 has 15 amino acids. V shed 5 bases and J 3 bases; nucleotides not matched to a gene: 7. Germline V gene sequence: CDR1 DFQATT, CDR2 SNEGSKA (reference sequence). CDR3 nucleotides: TGCAGTGCTCAAGGGACTAGCTCTCACACCGGGGAGCTGTTTTTT. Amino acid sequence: CSAQGTSSHTGELFF.

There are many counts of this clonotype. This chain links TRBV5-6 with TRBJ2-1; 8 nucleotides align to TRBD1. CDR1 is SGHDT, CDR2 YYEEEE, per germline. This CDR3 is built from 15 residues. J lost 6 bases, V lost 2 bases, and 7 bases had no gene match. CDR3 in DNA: TGTGCCAGCAGCTTTTGGGAGACAGGGGCCAATGAGCAGTTCTTC. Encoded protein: CASSFWETGANEQFF.

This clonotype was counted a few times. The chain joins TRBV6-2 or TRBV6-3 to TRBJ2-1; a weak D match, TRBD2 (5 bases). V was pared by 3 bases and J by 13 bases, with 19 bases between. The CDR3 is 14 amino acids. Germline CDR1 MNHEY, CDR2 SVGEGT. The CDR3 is CASSYSGSRENQFF. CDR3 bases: TGTGCCAGCAGTTATTCGGGCAGTCGGGAAAACCAGTTCTTC.

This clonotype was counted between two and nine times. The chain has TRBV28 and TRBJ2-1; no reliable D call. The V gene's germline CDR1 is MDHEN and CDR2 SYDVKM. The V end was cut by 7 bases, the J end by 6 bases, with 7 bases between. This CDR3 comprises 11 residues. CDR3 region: CASNELNEQFF. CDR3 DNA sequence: TGTGCCAGCAATGAGCTCAATGAGCAGTTCTTC.

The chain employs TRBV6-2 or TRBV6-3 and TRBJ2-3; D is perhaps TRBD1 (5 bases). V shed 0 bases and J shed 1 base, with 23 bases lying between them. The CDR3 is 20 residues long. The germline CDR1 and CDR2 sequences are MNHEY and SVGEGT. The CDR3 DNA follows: TGTGCCAGCAGTTACTCTCCCCCTTATCGTGGCGGACAAGGCACAGATACGCAGTATTTT. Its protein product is CASSYSPPYRGGQGTDTQYF.

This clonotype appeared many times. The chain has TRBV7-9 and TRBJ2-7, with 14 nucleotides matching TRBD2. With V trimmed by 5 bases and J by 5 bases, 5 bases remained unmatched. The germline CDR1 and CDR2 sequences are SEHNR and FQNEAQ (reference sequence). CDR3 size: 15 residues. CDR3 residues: CASSPGLAGANEQYF. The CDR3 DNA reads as TGTGCCAGCAGCCCGGGACTAGCGGGAGCAAACGAGCAGTACTTC. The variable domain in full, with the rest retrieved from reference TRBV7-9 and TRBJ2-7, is DTGVSQNPRHKITKRGQNVTFRCDPISEHNRLYWYRQTLGQGPEFLTYFQNEAQLEKSRLLSDRFSAERPKGSFSTLEIQRTEQGDSAMYLCASSPGLAGANEQYFGPGTRLTVT.

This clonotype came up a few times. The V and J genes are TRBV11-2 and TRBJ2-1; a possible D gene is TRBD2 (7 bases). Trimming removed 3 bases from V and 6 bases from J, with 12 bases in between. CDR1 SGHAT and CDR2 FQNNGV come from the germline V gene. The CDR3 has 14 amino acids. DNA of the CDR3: TGTGCCAGCAGCTTGGGGGGGCCCTCCAATGAGCAGTTCTTC. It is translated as CASSLGGPSNEQFF.

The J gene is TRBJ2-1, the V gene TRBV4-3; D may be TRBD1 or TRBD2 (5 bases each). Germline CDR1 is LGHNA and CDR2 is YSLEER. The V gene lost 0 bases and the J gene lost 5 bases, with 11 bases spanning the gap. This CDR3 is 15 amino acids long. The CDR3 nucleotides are TGCGCCAGCAGCCAAGATTGGGGGAATGACAATGAGCAGTTCTTC. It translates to CASSQDWGNDNEQFF.

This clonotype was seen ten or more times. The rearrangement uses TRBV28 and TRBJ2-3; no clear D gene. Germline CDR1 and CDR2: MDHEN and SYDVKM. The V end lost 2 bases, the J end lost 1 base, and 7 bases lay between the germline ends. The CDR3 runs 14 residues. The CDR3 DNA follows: TGTGCCAGCAGTTTAATTACGGGCACAGATACGCAGTATTTT. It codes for CASSLITGTDTQYF.

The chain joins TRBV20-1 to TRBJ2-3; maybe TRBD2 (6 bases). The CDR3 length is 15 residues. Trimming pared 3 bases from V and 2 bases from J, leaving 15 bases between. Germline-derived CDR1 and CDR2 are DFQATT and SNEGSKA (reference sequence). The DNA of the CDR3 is TGCAGTGCTAGCGCCCAGCGGGCCTCCACAGATACGCAGTATTTT. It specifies CSASAQRASTDTQYF.

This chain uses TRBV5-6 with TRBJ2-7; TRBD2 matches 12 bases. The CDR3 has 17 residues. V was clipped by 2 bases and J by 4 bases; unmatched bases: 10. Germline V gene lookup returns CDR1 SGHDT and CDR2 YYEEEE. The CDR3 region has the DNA TGTGCCAGCAGCTTCCGGACTAGCGGGACTGGGGCTTACGAGCAGTACTTC. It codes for CASSFRTSGTGAYEQYF.

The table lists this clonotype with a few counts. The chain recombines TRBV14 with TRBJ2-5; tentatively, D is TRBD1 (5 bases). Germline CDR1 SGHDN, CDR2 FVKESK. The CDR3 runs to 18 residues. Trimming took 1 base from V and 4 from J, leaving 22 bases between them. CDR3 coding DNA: TGTGCCAGCAGCCAAGGGATCGCCAGGGCCAGCATCACAGAGACCCAGTACTTC. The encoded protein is CASSQGIARASITETQYF.

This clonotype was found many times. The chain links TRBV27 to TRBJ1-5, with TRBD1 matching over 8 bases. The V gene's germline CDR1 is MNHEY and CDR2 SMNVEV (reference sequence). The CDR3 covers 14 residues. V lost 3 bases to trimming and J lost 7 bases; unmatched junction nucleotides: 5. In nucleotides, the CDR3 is TGTGCCAGCAGTTTCTCAGGGGGCAGCCAGCCCCAGCATTTT. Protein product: CASSFSGGSQPQHF.

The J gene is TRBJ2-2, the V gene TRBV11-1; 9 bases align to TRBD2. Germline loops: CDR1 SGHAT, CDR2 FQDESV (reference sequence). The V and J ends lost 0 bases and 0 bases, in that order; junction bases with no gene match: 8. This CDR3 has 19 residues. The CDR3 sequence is CASSLAPGLANSNTGELFF. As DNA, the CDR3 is TGTGCCAGCAGCTTAGCGCCGGGACTAGCTAACTCGAACACCGGGGAGCTGTTTTTT.

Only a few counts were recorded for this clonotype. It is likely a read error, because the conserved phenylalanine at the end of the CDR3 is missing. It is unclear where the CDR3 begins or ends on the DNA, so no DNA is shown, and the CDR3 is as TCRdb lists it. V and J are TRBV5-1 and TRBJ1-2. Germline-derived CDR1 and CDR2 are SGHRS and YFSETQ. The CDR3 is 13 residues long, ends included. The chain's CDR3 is CASSLAGFQRPSL.